Following are 28 T cell receptor beta chains from one sample sequenced in a study of cytomegalovirus exposure and HLA in healthy donors. Sequenced by immunoSEQ multiplex PCR; TCRdb stores in-frame clones only, minus some. Of fewer than 400,000 clones in the sample, over 75% are singletons; the top ten hold approximately 0.95%. The sequenced material came from PBMCs. The receptors originated from a man aged 25-40 years in good health and CMV-seronegative.

This rearrangement joins TRBV10-1 to TRBJ2-5; D gene unclear. Trimming left V 3 bases short and J 0 bases short, with 5 bases between. Germline values: CDR1 WNHNN, CDR2 SYGVQD (reference sequence). This CDR3 is 13 amino acids long. The CDR3 DNA reads TGCGCCAGCAGTGAACAGTACCAAGAGACCCAGTACTTC. Translating gives CASSEQYQETQYF.

The chain uses TRBV5-1 and TRBJ2-6; 10 nucleotides line up with TRBD1. The CDR3 sequence is 16 residues long. Germline CDR1 is SGHRS and CDR2 is YFSETQ. With 5 bases clipped from V and 0 bases from J, the junction kept 2 bases outside the gene matches. The CDR3 sequence is CASRGQGVSGANVLTF. The CDR3, as DNA: TGCGCCAGCAGAGGACAGGGGGTCTCTGGGGCCAACGTCCTGACTTTC.

The genes are TRBV5-1 and TRBJ2-7; TRBD1 aligns across 9 bases. The CDR3 extends over 14 amino acids. The junction had 3 bases not matched to a gene; V was cut back by 1 base and J by 4 bases. Germline-derived CDR1 and CDR2 are SGHRS and YFSETQ. The CDR3 reads CASSLRQGVYEQYF. Written as DNA, the CDR3 is TGCGCCAGCAGCTTGCGACAGGGGGTATACGAGCAGTACTTC. Filled out from reference TRBV5-1 and TRBJ2-7, the complete variable domain reads KAGVTQTPRYLIKTRGQQVTLSCSPISGHRSVSWYQQTPGQGLQFLFEYFSETQRNKGNFPGRFSGRQFSNSRSEMNVSTLELGDSALYLCASSLRQGVYEQYFGPGTRLTVT.

This clone was observed a single time. The V gene is TRBV6-5, the J gene TRBJ2-7, with TRBD1 matching 8 bases. CDR3 length: 14 amino acids. Per germline, CDR1 MNHEY and CDR2 SVGAGI. J gave up 4 bases and V 6 bases, and 8 bases lay outside the gene matches. The CDR3 sequence: CASSQGAPRYEQYF. In DNA, the CDR3 is TGTGCCAGCAGCCAGGGGGCACCCAGGTACGAGCAGTACTTC.

The chain combines TRBV2 with TRBJ2-5; 15 nucleotides align to TRBD2. The CDR3 runs to 17 residues. V lost 6 bases, J lost 7 bases, and 12 bases stayed unmatched. Germline V gene sequence: CDR1 SNHLY, CDR2 FYNNEI. The CDR3 loop reads CASRVGLAGGPTATQYF. In DNA form, the CDR3 reads TGTGCCAGCAGGGTCGGACTAGCGGGGGGGCCAACCGCGACCCAGTACTTC.

This clone was found once. V and J are TRBV19 and TRBJ1-2; D unresolved. Trimming pared 8 bases from V and 4 bases from J, leaving 11 bases between. This CDR3 comprises 12 residues. Germline CDR1 and CDR2: LNHDA and SQIVND (reference sequence). The CDR3 region is CASCEDSYGYTF. The CDR3 DNA is TGTGCCAGTTGCGAGGACTCCTATGGCTACACCTTC.

The CDR3 nucleotides are TGTGCCAGCTCAATTGAGCGGGGGACCAACTACAATGAGCAGTTCTTC. It translates to CASSIERGTNYNEQFF. This chain connects TRBV18 to TRBJ2-1; 8 nucleotides match TRBD2. This CDR3 has 16 residues. Per the germline V gene, CDR1 is KGHSH and CDR2 is LQKENI. V trimming: 5 bases; J trimming: 3 bases; junction bases outside the gene matches: 9.

The chain recombines TRBV5-1 with TRBJ2-5, with unresolved D. Germline CDR1 is SGHRS and CDR2 is YFSETQ. This CDR3 spans 14 amino acids. Trimming stripped 0 bases from V and 2 bases from J, with 8 bases between. CDR3 bases: TGCGCCAGCAGCTTGGGGCAGATGCAAGAGACCCAGTACTTC. Its translation is CASSLGQMQETQYF.

The chain carries TRBV28 and TRBJ1-2, with D possibly being TRBD1 (6 bases). The CDR3 is made up of 13 amino acids. Germline CDR1 MDHEN, CDR2 SYDVKM. Trimming left V 3 bases short and J 6 bases short, with 11 bases between. The CDR3 loop reads CASSFRTVDGYTF. As DNA, the CDR3 is TGTGCCAGCAGTTTCAGGACAGTAGATGGCTACACCTTC.

This sequence joins TRBV27 and TRBJ1-3; no definite D call. The length of the CDR3 is 16 residues. Germline CDR1 is MNHEY and CDR2 is SMNVEV (reference sequence). The V end lost 0 bases, the J end lost 0 bases, and 9 bases lay between the germline ends. The CDR3 DNA follows: TGTGCCAGCAGTTTATCGAGACTTAACTCTGGAAACACCATATATTTT. This codes for CASSLSRLNSGNTIYF.

This chain joins TRBV6-5 and TRBJ2-5, with TRBD2 as a possible D gene (6 bases). The CDR3 spans 15 residues. V was trimmed by 6 bases and J by 7 bases, leaving 21 bases between them. Germline CDR1 reads MNHEY; CDR2 reads SVGAGI. The CDR3 DNA follows: TGTGCCAGCAGGTCCGGGTCCTCGACGGGAGCGACCCAGTACTTC. Translating it yields CASRSGSSTGATQYF.

The J gene is TRBJ1-1, the V gene TRBV6-1; 7 bases line up with TRBD1. V lost 5 bases and J lost 4; bases outside the gene matches: 1. This CDR3 has 12 residues. Germline CDR1 and CDR2: MNHNS and SASEGT. The chain's CDR3 is CASSTGATEAFF. The CDR3 DNA follows: TGTGCCAGCAGTACAGGGGCCACTGAAGCTTTCTTT.

V and J are TRBV5-6 and TRBJ2-3, with 12 bases identical to TRBD1. The germline V gene encodes CDR1 SGHDT and CDR2 YYEEEE. V trimming: 0 bases; J trimming: 4 bases; junction bases outside the gene matches: 12. The CDR3 covers 19 residues. Written as DNA, the CDR3 is TGTGCCAGCAGCTTGGCCTATATGGGGACAGGGGGCACGGCAGATACGCAGTATTTT. Its protein product is CASSLAYMGTGGTADTQYF.

The rearrangement uses TRBV4-1 and TRBJ2-1; possibly TRBD1 for D (5 bases). The CDR3 length is 16 residues. The V and J ends lost 6 bases and 2 bases respectively, with 17 bases between them. Germline V CDR1 and CDR2: MGHRA, YSYEKL. CDR3 protein: CASRDPAGFAYNEQFF. The CDR3 DNA follows: TGCGCCAGCAGAGACCCCGCAGGGTTTGCCTACAATGAGCAGTTCTTC.

This chain connects TRBV21-1 to TRBJ1-3; the DNA was not used to check the table's D call, TRBD1. TRBV21-1 is an annotated pseudogene. The CDR3 is made up of 14 amino acids. The CDR3 DNA follows: TGTGCCAGCAGCAAAGACAGGGCTGGAAACACCATATATTTT. It yields the protein CASSKDRAGNTIYF.

The chain combines TRBV15 with TRBJ1-2, with TRBD1 identical over 7 bases. The length of the CDR3 is 16 residues. Trimming cost V 5 bases and J 4 bases; bases outside gene matches: 13. Germline V gene lookup returns CDR1 LNHNV and CDR2 YYDKDF (reference sequence). DNA of the CDR3: TGTGCCACCAGCCCATCGAACCGGGACAGTGGCTATGGCTACACCTTC. This gives the protein CATSPSNRDSGYGYTF.

This clone was seen just once. The rearrangement uses TRBV5-8 and TRBJ2-1; 7 bases map to TRBD1. The CDR3 has 15 amino acids. J was trimmed by 9 bases and V by 2 bases; bases with no gene match: 11. Germline V gene sequence: CDR1 SGHTS, CDR2 YDEGEE. Here the CDR3 reads CASSFGDRVTAEQFF. CDR3 coding DNA: TGTGCCAGCAGCTTCGGAGACAGGGTTACGGCTGAGCAGTTCTTC.

The J gene is TRBJ1-2, the V gene TRBV4-1; D perhaps matches TRBD1 (6 bases). V was shortened by 1 base and J by 6 bases, with 18 bases between the two germline ends. CDR1 and CDR2 (germline): MGHRA, YSYEKL. The CDR3 runs 16 residues. The CDR3 bases are TGCGCCAGCAGCCAAGTTGGCCAGAGGACAGTCGATGGCTACACCTTC. This sequence encodes CASSQVGQRTVDGYTF.

The V gene is TRBV7-9, the J gene TRBJ1-2; possible D gene TRBD1, 6 bases. The CDR3 sequence is 16 residues long. The germline V gene encodes CDR1 SEHNR and CDR2 FQNEAQ (reference sequence). The V end was cut by 1 base, the J end by 0 bases, with 12 bases between. The DNA of the CDR3 is TGTGCCAGCAGCTTAGGGGACATCCTCACTAACTATGGCTACACCTTC. Encoded protein: CASSLGDILTNYGYTF.

V gene TRBV5-6 combines with J gene TRBJ1-6, with 8 bases lining up with TRBD1. This CDR3 contains 15 residues. CDR1 and CDR2 (germline): SGHDT, YYEEEE. V lost 1 base, J lost 7 bases, and 4 bases stayed unmatched. The CDR3 loop reads CASSLRDRMNSPLHF. CDR3 bases: TGTGCCAGCAGCTTGCGGGACAGGATGAATTCACCCCTCCACTTT.

This clone is a singleton in its sample. The rearrangement uses TRBV9 and TRBJ2-3, with 9 bases lining up with TRBD2. Germline lookup yields CDR1 SGDLS and CDR2 YYNGEE. Germline trimming cut 4 bases from V and 2 bases from J; bases unmatched to any gene: 11. There are 17 residues in the CDR3. This CDR3 is CASSIMASGGSTDTQYF. CDR3 bases: TGTGCCAGCAGCATCATGGCGAGCGGGGGGTCCACAGATACGCAGTATTTT.

The J gene is TRBJ2-7, the V gene TRBV5-1; 9 bases agree with TRBD1. The V gene's germline CDR1 is SGHRS and CDR2 YFSETQ. This CDR3 is 13 amino acids long. V trimming: 4 bases; J trimming: 6 bases; junction bases outside the gene matches: 5. CDR3 protein: CASSVGDRAEQYF. The DNA of the CDR3 is TGCGCCAGCAGCGTGGGGGACAGGGCCGAGCAGTACTTC.

The chain combines TRBV18 with TRBJ1-1; no definite D call. CDR1 is KGHSH, CDR2 LQKENI, per germline. The CDR3 runs to 15 residues. V was shortened by 1 base and J by 2 bases, with 11 bases between the two germline ends. The CDR3 sequence: CASSPRWQRNTEAFF. CDR3 bases: TGTGCCAGCTCACCACGGTGGCAGCGAAACACTGAAGCTTTCTTT.

For the CDR3, the DNA is TGTGCCAGCAACCCCGGGGGGGCAGGCACAGATACGCAGTATTTT. Its protein product is CASNPGGAGTDTQYF. The V call is TRBV9, the J call TRBJ2-3; TRBD2 aligns across 8 bases. CDR1 and CDR2 from the germline V gene are SGDLS and YYNGEE. The J segment lost 1 base and the V segment lost 6 bases, leaving 7 bases of the junction unmatched. This CDR3 region has 15 residues.

The chain is built from TRBV5-4 and TRBJ1-6, with TRBD1 as a possible D gene (6 bases). Germline V CDR1 and CDR2: SGHNT, YYREEE (reference sequence). The CDR3 has 13 amino acids. V was pared by 2 bases and J by 10 bases, with 10 bases between. The CDR3 DNA sequence: TGTGCCAGCAGCTTACAGGGCGGGTCACCCCTCCACTTT. Translation: CASSLQGGSPLHF.

The chain is built from TRBV4-1 and TRBJ1-3; perhaps TRBD1 as D (5 bases). CDR3 length: 15 residues. Trimming pared 1 base from V and 0 bases from J, leaving 7 bases between. Looked up from germline, CDR1 is MGHRA and CDR2 is YSYEKL. CDR3 in amino acids: CASSQGGVSGNTIYF. The CDR3 DNA sequence: TGCGCCAGCAGCCAAGGGGGGGTCTCTGGAAACACCATATATTTT.

In its sample, this clone was seen once. The chain has TRBV4-3 and TRBJ1-3, with a weak D call TRBD1 (5 bases). V dropped 0 bases and J dropped 0 bases, with 6 bases sitting between them. Germline V gene data show CDR1 as LGHNA and CDR2 as YSLEER. There are 15 residues in the CDR3. The CDR3 loop reads CASSQEDISGNTIYF. As DNA, the CDR3 is TGCGCCAGCAGCCAAGAGGACATCTCTGGAAACACCATATATTTT.

CDR3 loop: CASSRGGTGNQPQHF. The CDR3 nucleotides read TGTGCCAGCTCACGGGGGGGGACCGGCAATCAGCCCCAGCATTTT. The J gene is TRBJ1-5, the V gene TRBV18; a weak D match, TRBD1 (5 bases). The germline V and J ends were trimmed by 4 bases and 2 bases, with 12 bases remaining between them. The CDR3 covers 15 residues. Germline V gene lookup returns CDR1 KGHSH and CDR2 LQKENI.